This T cell receptor beta chain stems from a study of cytomegalovirus exposure and HLA in healthy donors. Comment on this clone: Antigen specificity is unknown.

Study-wide results and limits: Despite most TCR sequences being rare, some public TCRs occurred in many donors.

This PCR relied on a set of 60 Vbeta primers and 13 Jbeta primers. This table comes from immunoSEQ multiplex PCR, and its TCRdb copy is limited to in-frame clones, with some not included. The sample records nearly 95,000 clones, approximately 57% being singletons. V dropped 4 bases and J dropped 2; count of bases not matched to a gene: 5. The V gene's germline CDR1 is MNHEY and CDR2 SVGAGI. CDR3 size: 14 residues. Sequenced material: PBMCs. V is TRBV6-5 and J is TRBJ2-7; 7 positions agree with TRBD1. The sequence was obtained from a woman aged 25 to 39 in good health and CMV-seronegative. The CDR3 region is CASSWDSSTYEQYF. The CDR3 nucleotides are TGTGCCAGCAGTTGGGACAGCTCTACCTACGAGCAGTACTTC.